A selection of T cell receptor beta chains follows, all from one sample in a study of early T cells in non-severe SARS-CoV-2 infection. Each CDR3 protein is one row after TCRdb ran MiXCR on the 5' RACE reads. The sample comprises under 70,000 distinct CDR3 sequences, under 14% of which are singletons, and 3.5% to 4.5% rests with the top ten. Material for sequencing was whole blood. The receptor source for this set is an adult who was a healthcare worker with PCR-confirmed SARS-CoV-2 infection or an uninfected control (not recorded which). The CDR3 runs from the conserved cysteine through the conserved F or W. A D gene is named only where the DNA matches it firmly. The size entry is marked missing in some rows and otherwise reads once, few, many or a size class.

>TRBV27|-|TRBJ1-1|-
CASSLMRQNTEAFF
TGTGCCAGCAGTTTAATGCGCCAGAACACTGAAGCTTTCTTT
>TRBV5-1|many|TRBJ2-1|-
CASSLGANEQFF
TGCGCCAGCAGCTTGGGGGCCAATGAGCAGTTCTTC
>TRBV7-9|many|TRBJ2-7|-
CASSLGDFYEQYF
TGTGCCAGCAGCTTAGGCGATTTCTACGAGCAGTACTTC
>TRBV5-1|many|TRBJ1-1|TRBD1
CASSLAGTGRTEAFF
TGCGCCAGCAGCTTGGCCGGGACAGGGCGGACTGAAGCTTTCTTT
>TRBV7-9|many|TRBJ1-6|TRBD1
CASSTGQGDSPLHF
TGTGCCAGCAGTACTGGACAGGGGGATTCACCCCTCCACTTT
>TRBV4-2|-|TRBJ2-5|-
CASSQGASVQETQYF
TGTGCCAGCAGCCAAGGAGCTAGCGTACAAGAGACCCAGTACTTC
>TRBV7-6|few|TRBJ2-7|-
CASSFFDSAYEQYF
TGTGCCAGCAGCTTCTTCGACTCGGCCTACGAGCAGTACTTC
>TRBV7-3|-|TRBJ2-3|-
CASSGSPTDTQYF
TGTGCCAGCAGTGGTTCCCCCACAGATACGCAGTATTTT
>TRBV7-2|many|TRBJ1-4|-
CASSSQQAPNEKLFF
TGTGCCAGCAGCTCCCAACAGGCTCCTAATGAAAAACTGTTTTTT
>TRBV7-9|many|TRBJ1-1|-
CASSFPPGTEAFF
TGTGCCAGCAGCTTCCCCCCCGGCACTGAAGCTTTCTTT
>TRBV15|-|TRBJ2-7|TRBD1
CATSRARTGATAEQYF
TGTGCCACCAGCAGAGCTCGGACAGGGGCTACGGCCGAGCAGTACTTC
>TRBV9|-|TRBJ2-5|TRBD2
CASSVGGTSVETQYF
TGTGCCAGCAGCGTAGGGGGGACTAGCGTGGAGACCCAGTACTTC
>TRBV4-1|-|TRBJ1-4|-
CASSLAEKLFF
TGCGCCAGCAGCCTCGCCGAAAAACTGTTTTTT
>TRBV7-3|many|TRBJ2-5|TRBD2
CASSLNGGSRETQYF
TGTGCCAGCAGCTTAAACGGCGGGAGCAGGGAGACCCAGTACTTC
>TRBV29-1|once|TRBJ2-5|TRBD2
CSVEGSASGYQETQYF
TGCAGCGTCGAGGGGTCGGCTAGCGGGTACCAAGAGACCCAGTACTTC
>TRBV4-1|-|TRBJ2-7|-
CASSPSPGTGYEQYF
TGCGCCAGCAGCCCAAGCCCTGGGACGGGCTACGAGCAGTACTTC
>TRBV6-6|many|TRBJ1-1|-
CASTRGSTEAFF
TGTGCCAGCACCCGGGGGAGCACTGAAGCTTTCTTT
>TRBV16|many|TRBJ2-1|TRBD2
CASSQSGGRAPYNEQFF
TGTGCCAGCAGCCAATCCGGGGGGAGGGCCCCCTACAATGAGCAGTTCTTC
>TRBV20-1|-|TRBJ2-7|-
CSARDHRDYEQYF
TGCAGTGCTAGAGATCATAGGGACTACGAGCAGTACTTC
>TRBV25-1|few|TRBJ1-5|-
CASSDGVGNQPQHF
TGTGCCAGCAGTGACGGCGTAGGCAATCAGCCCCAGCATTTT
>TRBV7-2|many|TRBJ1-6|-
CASSSANSPLHF
TGTGCCAGCAGCTCTGCAAATTCACCCCTCCACTTT
>TRBV18|many|TRBJ1-6|TRBD1
CASSARFPLDRANNSPLHF
TGTGCCAGCTCTGCCAGATTCCCCCTGGACAGGGCAAATAATTCACCCCTCCACTTT
>TRBV9|once|TRBJ1-3|-
CASSVEVTDTIYF
TGTGCCAGCAGCGTAGAAGTGACTGACACCATATATTTT
>TRBV12-3/TRBV12-4|many|TRBJ2-5|-
CASSLAWNQETQYF
TGTGCCAGCAGTTTAGCCTGGAACCAAGAGACCCAGTACTTC